The next 3 T cell receptor beta chains were all read from a single sample in a study of OX40 agonist ivuxolimab in advanced cancers. Repertoires were generated with immunoSEQ multiplex PCR, while TCRdb's copy carries only in-frame clones and drops some. The sample includes tens of thousands of clones, 75% to 90% seen only once; the top ten take roughly 1%. This material consisted of CD4+ or CD8+ T cells sorted from blood, taken in a trial of the OX40 agonist ivuxolimab. These TCRs come from an adult with an advanced solid tumor such as melanoma, head and neck, liver or kidney cancer.

The chain has TRBV7-6 and TRBJ2-1; TRBD2 agrees at 10 bases. CDR1 and CDR2 from the germline V gene are SGHVS and FNYEAQ. The V gene end was trimmed by 5 bases and the J gene end by 5 bases; junction bases not matched to a gene: 6. The CDR3 runs 15 residues. CDR3 loop: CASSAPSGSNNEQFF. Written as DNA, the CDR3 is TGTGCCAGCAGCGCCCCTAGCGGGAGTAACAATGAGCAGTTCTTC.

The chain recombines TRBV16 with TRBJ1-1, with D possibly TRBD1 on 5 matching bases. Trimming pared 0 bases from V and 1 base from J, leaving 9 bases between. This CDR3 region has 15 residues. The germline CDR1 and CDR2 sequences are KGHSY and FQNENV. The CDR3 nucleotides read TGTGCCAGCAGCCAATCGCGGGGGGAGAACACTGAAGCTTTCTTT. Translating it yields CASSQSRGENTEAFF.

The CDR3 loop is CASSLEVAANEQFF. CDR3 in DNA: TGTGCCAGCAGCTTAGAGGTAGCGGCCAATGAGCAGTTCTTC. This chain links TRBV7-2 with TRBJ2-1, with D possibly being TRBD2 (6 bases). The CDR3 runs 14 residues. Germline loops: CDR1 SGHTA, CDR2 FQGNSA. Trimming left V 1 base short and J 6 bases short, with 10 bases between.